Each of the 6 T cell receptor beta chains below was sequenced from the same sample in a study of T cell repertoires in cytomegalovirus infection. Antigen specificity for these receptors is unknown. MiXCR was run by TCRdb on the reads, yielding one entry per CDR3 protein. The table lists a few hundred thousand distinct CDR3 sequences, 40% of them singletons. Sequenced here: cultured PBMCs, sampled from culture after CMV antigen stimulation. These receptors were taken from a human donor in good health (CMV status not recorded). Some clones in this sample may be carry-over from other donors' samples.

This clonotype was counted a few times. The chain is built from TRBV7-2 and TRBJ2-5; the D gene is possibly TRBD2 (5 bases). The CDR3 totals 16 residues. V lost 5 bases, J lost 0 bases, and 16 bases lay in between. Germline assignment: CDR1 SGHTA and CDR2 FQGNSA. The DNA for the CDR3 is TGTGCCAGCAGCCCGGCGGGCAGAAAGTACCAAGAGACCCAGTACTTC. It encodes CASSPAGRKYQETQYF.

CDR3 sequence reads: CASSTDWGEQFF. DNA for the CDR3: TGTGCCAGCAGCACCGACTGGGGCGAGCAGTTCTTC. J is TRBJ2-1 and V is TRBV7-2; TRBD1 is a possible D gene (5 bases). V lost 5 bases, J lost 10 bases, and 12 bases lay in between. CDR1 is SGHTA and CDR2 is FQGNSA in the germline V gene. The CDR3 extends over 12 amino acids.

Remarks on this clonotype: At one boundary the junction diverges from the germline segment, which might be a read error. CDR3 nucleotide sequence: TGTGCCAGCTCACCACCTACTAGCGGTTCCACATATACGCAGTATTTT. This translates into CASSPPTSGSTYTQYF. This chain joins TRBV18 and TRBJ2-3; 8 bases fit TRBD2. CDR1 is KGHSH, CDR2 LQKENI, per germline. The CDR3 totals 16 residues.

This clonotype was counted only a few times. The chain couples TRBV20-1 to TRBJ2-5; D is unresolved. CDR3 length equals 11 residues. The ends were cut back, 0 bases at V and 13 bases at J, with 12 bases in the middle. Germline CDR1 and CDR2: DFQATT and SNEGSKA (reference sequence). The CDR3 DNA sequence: TGCAGTGCTAGAGATATGGTGGTAACGTACTTC. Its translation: CSARDMVVTYF.

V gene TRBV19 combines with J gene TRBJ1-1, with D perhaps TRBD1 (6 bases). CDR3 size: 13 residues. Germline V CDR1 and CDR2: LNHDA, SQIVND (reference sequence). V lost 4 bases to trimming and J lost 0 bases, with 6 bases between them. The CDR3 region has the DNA TGTGCCAGTAGTAAGGGGGTGAACACTGAAGCTTTCTTT. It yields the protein CASSKGVNTEAFF.

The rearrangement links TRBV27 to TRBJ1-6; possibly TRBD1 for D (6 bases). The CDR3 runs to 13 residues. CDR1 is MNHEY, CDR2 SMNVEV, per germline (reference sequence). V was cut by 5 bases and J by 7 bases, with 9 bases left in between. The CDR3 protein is CASSRQENSPLHF. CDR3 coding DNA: TGTGCCAGCAGTAGACAGGAGAATTCACCCCTCCACTTT.